This TCR beta chain originates from a study of response to subunit inactivated influenza vaccine. Study-wide results and caveats: It was the authors' suggestion that each seasonal influenza vaccination recruits few new T cells.

CDR3 length: 16 residues. V was clipped by 1 base and J by 4 bases; unmatched bases: 9. The germline V gene has CDR1 DFQATT and CDR2 SNEGSKA (reference sequence). The sample holds a few counts of this clonotype. The antigen is unknown. One entry per CDR3 protein results from TCRdb running MiXCR on the RT-PCR reads. The sample includes over 650,000 distinct CDR3 sequences, about 18% seen only once; the top ten take under 13%. The sequenced sample was PBMCs from blood, obtained 5 days after vaccination. This receptor was identified in a man between 45 and 60 years old who received an inactivated influenza vaccine. This sequence joins TRBV20-1 and TRBJ2-7; TRBD1 matches at 11 bases. The CDR3 reads CSARGPDRGRMYEQYF. For the CDR3, the DNA is TGCAGTGCTAGAGGTCCGGACAGGGGGCGTATGTACGAGCAGTACTTC.